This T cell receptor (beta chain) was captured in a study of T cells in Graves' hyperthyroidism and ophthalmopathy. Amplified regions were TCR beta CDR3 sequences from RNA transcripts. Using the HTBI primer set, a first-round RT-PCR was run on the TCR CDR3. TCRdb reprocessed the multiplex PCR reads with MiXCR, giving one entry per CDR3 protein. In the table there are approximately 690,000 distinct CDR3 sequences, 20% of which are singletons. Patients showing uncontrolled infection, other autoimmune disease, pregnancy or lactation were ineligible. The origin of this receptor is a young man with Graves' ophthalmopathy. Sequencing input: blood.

The CDR3 DNA sequence: TGCAGCGTCAAGGGGCACTATCCCCAAGCCAGCTCCTACAATGAGCAGTTCTTC. Translation: CSVKGHYPQASSYNEQFF. The V and J genes are TRBV29-1 and TRBJ2-1; D is perhaps TRBD1 (5 bases). The CDR3 spans 18 residues. In germline, CDR1 is SQVTM, CDR2 ANQGSEA. V was pared by 6 bases and J by 0 bases, with 24 bases between.